The rows below give T cell receptor beta chains drawn from one sample of a study of control samples from healthy donors and cancer patients. Data came from immunoSEQ multiplex PCR; TCRdb stores just in-frame clones and leaves some out. The repertoire holds approximately 160,000 clones, with roughly 94% as singletons. The sequenced sample was blood. The receptor source for this set is a woman in her late teens or twenties in good health. Each CDR3 is given with its conserved first and last residue. D genes are given only for firm matches. The size entry is marked missing in some rows and otherwise reads once, few, many or a size class.

D gene | J gene | clone size | V gene | CDR3 length | CDR3 protein | CDR3 DNA
TRBD1 | TRBJ1-6 | - | TRBV15 | 17 | CATSRGRGTGTGSPLHF | TGTGCCACCAGCAGAGGGAGAGGGACAGGGACAGGATCACCCCTCCACTTT
- | TRBJ2-3 | - | TRBV11-2 | 17 | CASSLELTGRETDTQYF | TGTGCCAGCAGCTTAGAGCTCACAGGGCGTGAGACAGATACGCAGTATTTT
TRBD2 | TRBJ2-3 | - | TRBV6-5 | 15 | CASSLDGGGMGTQYF | TGTGCCAGCAGTCTAGACGGCGGGGGAATGGGTACGCAGTATTTT
TRBD1 | TRBJ1-2 | - | TRBV7-9 | 18 | CASSFEDREEWGLFGYTF | TGTGCCAGCAGCTTTGAGGACAGGGAGGAGTGGGGTCTTTTTGGCTACACCTTC
- | TRBJ1-1 | - | TRBV29-1 | 11 | CSVRGSREAFF | TGCAGCGTGAGGGGATCGCGAGAAGCTTTCTTT
TRBD1 | TRBJ2-2 | - | TRBV6-5 | 14 | CASRRDRGTGELFF | TGTGCCAGCAGACGGGACAGGGGCACCGGGGAGCTGTTTTTT
- | TRBJ1-5 | - | TRBV7-9 | 13 | CASSLDLSQPQHF | TGTGCCAGCAGCTTAGATCTTAGTCAGCCCCAGCATTTT
- | TRBJ2-1 | - | TRBV6-5 | 11 | CASRDTGREFF | TGTGCCAGCAGGGATACAGGTCGAGAGTTCTTC
TRBD1 | TRBJ1-1 | - | TRBV5-1 | 12 | CASSFGQGKSFF | TGCGCCAGCAGTTTCGGACAGGGAAAATCATTCTTT
TRBD1 | TRBJ2-7 | - | TRBV29-1 | 14 | CSVEVGDSIYEQYF | TGCAGCGTTGAAGTGGGGGACAGCATCTACGAGCAGTACTTC
- | TRBJ2-7 | - | TRBV9 | 13 | CASSVSTTYEQYF | TGTGCCAGCAGCGTTTCCACCACCTACGAGCAGTACTTC
- | TRBJ2-1 | - | TRBV29-1 | 14 | CSARGRPWGDEQFF | TGCAGCGCCCGGGGCAGGCCGTGGGGCGATGAGCAGTTCTTC
TRBD1 | TRBJ1-2 | - | TRBV19 | 17 | CASSGTGFGLGIYGYTF | TGTGCCAGTAGTGGGACAGGGTTCGGTCTCGGGATTTATGGCTACACCTTC
TRBD2 | TRBJ2-1 | - | TRBV7-6 | 19 | CASSLMAAGGRVPYNEQFF | TGTGCCAGCAGCTTAATGGCGGCGGGGGGGAGGGTCCCCTACAATGAGCAGTTCTTC
- | TRBJ2-1 | - | TRBV11-2 | 14 | CASSLEGRYNEQFF | TGTGCCAGCAGCTTAGAAGGCCGCTACAATGAGCAGTTCTTC
TRBD2 | TRBJ2-3 | - | TRBV28 | 14 | CASRRAGSTDTQYF | TGTGCCAGCAGGCGAGCGGGAAGCACAGATACGCAGTATTTT
TRBD1 | TRBJ1-5 | - | TRBV24-1 | 13 | CATSGDSLQPQHF | TGTGCCACCAGTGGGGACAGCCTCCAGCCCCAGCATTTT
- | TRBJ1-2 | - | TRBV9 | 14 | CASSRGGAQGGYTF | TGTGCCAGCAGCCGAGGGGGGGCCCAGGGTGGCTACACCTTC
- | TRBJ1-6 | - | TRBV11-2 | 14 | CASSLTVGDSPLHF | TGTGCCAGCAGCTTAACAGTGGGAGATTCACCCCTCCACTTT
TRBD2 | TRBJ2-3 | - | TRBV7-8 | 16 | CASSLGTSGQTDTQYF | TGTGCCAGCAGCTTAGGGACTAGCGGGCAAACAGATACGCAGTATTTT
- | TRBJ1-1 | - | TRBV27 | 15 | CASRPRGSQNTEAFF | TGTGCCAGCAGGCCTAGGGGCAGCCAGAACACTGAAGCTTTCTTT
TRBD1 | TRBJ1-5 | - | TRBV28 | 17 | CASSLLARTGGRQPQHF | TGTGCCAGCAGTTTATTGGCCCGGACAGGGGGACGGCAGCCCCAGCATTTT
- | TRBJ1-5 | - | TRBV10-3 | 12 | CAISGGDQPQHF | TGTGCCATCAGTGGAGGGGATCAGCCCCAGCATTTT
- | TRBJ1-2 | - | TRBV15 | 14 | CATSSLGTRYGYTF | TGTGCCACCAGCAGTCTCGGGACCCGGTATGGCTACACCTTC
- | TRBJ2-5 | - | TRBV19 | 13 | CASRYGSEETQYF | TGTGCCAGTAGATACGGTTCGGAAGAGACCCAGTACTTC
TRBD2 | TRBJ2-1 | - | TRBV7-9 | 13 | CASNWGGGNEQFF | TGTGCCAGCAACTGGGGGGGAGGAAATGAGCAGTTCTTC
- | TRBJ2-7 | - | TRBV7-2 | 14 | CASSLFGLRTEQYF | TGTGCCAGCAGCTTGTTTGGACTTAGGACAGAGCAGTACTTC
- | TRBJ2-3 | - | TRBV19 | 14 | CASRNTGKVDTQYF | TGTGCCAGTCGAAATACAGGGAAGGTGGATACGCAGTATTTT
- | TRBJ2-7 | - | TRBV4-2 | 15 | CASSQVTGLAYEQYF | TGTGCCAGCAGCCAAGTTACCGGCCTCGCCTACGAGCAGTACTTC
- | TRBJ1-5 | - | TRBV27 | 17 | CASSLYAPGGSNQPQHF | TGTGCCAGCAGTTTATATGCCCCCGGGGGGTCGAATCAGCCCCAGCATTTT
TRBD1 | TRBJ1-6 | - | TRBV6-2/TRBV6-3 | 16 | CASSYTRGTGKSPLHF | TGTGCCAGCAGTTACACCCGGGGGACAGGGAAGTCACCCCTCCACTTT
TRBD1 | TRBJ1-4 | - | TRBV7-2 | 16 | CASSLRQGGSNEKLFF | TGTGCCAGCAGCTTAAGACAGGGGGGGTCTAATGAAAAACTGTTTTTT
TRBD1 | TRBJ1-2 | once | TRBV5-4 | 15 | CASSLAGGPNYGYTF | TGTGCCAGCAGCTTAGCAGGGGGCCCTAACTATGGCTACACCTTC
TRBD2 | TRBJ2-3 | once | TRBV27 | 18 | CASSLYLASGGSTDTQYF | TGTGCCAGCAGTTTATATCTGGCTAGCGGGGGGAGCACAGATACGCAGTATTTT
- | TRBJ1-6 | once | TRBV10-3 | 13 | CAISESRNSPLHF | TGTGCCATCAGTGAGTCTCGCAATTCACCCCTCCACTTT
TRBD2 | TRBJ2-5 | - | TRBV5-1 | 15 | CASSLYTSGSETQYF | TGCGCCAGCAGCTTATACACTAGCGGGAGTGAGACCCAGTACTTC
- | TRBJ1-4 | - | TRBV10-3 | 17 | CAISARDPMVTNEKLFF | TGTGCCATCAGTGCCAGGGATCCTATGGTAACTAATGAAAAACTGTTTTTT
- | TRBJ2-3 | - | TRBV19 | 14 | CASSIRVGEDTQYF | TGTGCCAGTAGTATTAGGGTAGGTGAAGATACGCAGTATTTT
- | TRBJ2-5 | - | TRBV6-5 | 13 | CASTSSYRETQYF | TGTGCCAGCACAAGTTCTTACAGGGAGACCCAGTACTTC
TRBD1 | TRBJ2-1 | once | TRBV6-5 | 14 | CASSYLDRNNEQFF | TGTGCCAGCAGTTACTTGGACAGGAACAATGAGCAGTTCTTC
- | TRBJ2-1 | - | TRBV28 | 12 | CASSLSPNEQFF | TGTGCCAGCAGTTTATCCCCAAATGAGCAGTTCTTC
- | TRBJ2-1 | - | TRBV28 | 13 | CASSLGVDNEQFF | TGTGCCAGCAGTTTAGGAGTGGACAATGAGCAGTTCTTC
TRBD2 | TRBJ2-1 | - | TRBV11-2 | 16 | CASSYGLTSGRNEQFF | TGTGCCAGCAGCTACGGATTGACTAGCGGGCGAAATGAGCAGTTCTTC
TRBD2 | TRBJ2-4 | - | TRBV29-1 | 13 | CSVGTSSQNIQYF | TGCAGCGTCGGGACTAGCTCTCAAAACATTCAGTACTTC